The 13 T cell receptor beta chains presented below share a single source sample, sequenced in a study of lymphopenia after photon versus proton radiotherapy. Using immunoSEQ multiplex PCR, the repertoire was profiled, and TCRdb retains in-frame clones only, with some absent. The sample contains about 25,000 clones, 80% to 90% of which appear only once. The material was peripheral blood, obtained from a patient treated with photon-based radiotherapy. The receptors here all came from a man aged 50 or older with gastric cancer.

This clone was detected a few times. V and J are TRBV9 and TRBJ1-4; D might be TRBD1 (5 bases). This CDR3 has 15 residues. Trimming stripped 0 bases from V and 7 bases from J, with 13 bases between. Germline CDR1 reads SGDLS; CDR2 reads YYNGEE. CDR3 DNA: TGTGCCAGCAGCGTAGGGGGCAGTTGGGGTGAAAAACTGTTTTTT. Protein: CASSVGGSWGEKLFF.

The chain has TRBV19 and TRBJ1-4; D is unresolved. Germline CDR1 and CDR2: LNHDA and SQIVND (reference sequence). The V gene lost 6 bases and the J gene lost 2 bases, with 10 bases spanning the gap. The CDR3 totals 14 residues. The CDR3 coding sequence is TGTGCCAGTAGAGCCCTTCCGACTAATGAAAAACTGTTTTTT. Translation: CASRALPTNEKLFF.

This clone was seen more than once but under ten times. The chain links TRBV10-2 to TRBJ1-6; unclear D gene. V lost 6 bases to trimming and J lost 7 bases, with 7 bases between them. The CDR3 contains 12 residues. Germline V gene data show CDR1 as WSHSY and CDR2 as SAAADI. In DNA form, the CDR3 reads TGCGCCAGCAGGACTCCAAATTCACCCCTCCACTTT. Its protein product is CASRTPNSPLHF.

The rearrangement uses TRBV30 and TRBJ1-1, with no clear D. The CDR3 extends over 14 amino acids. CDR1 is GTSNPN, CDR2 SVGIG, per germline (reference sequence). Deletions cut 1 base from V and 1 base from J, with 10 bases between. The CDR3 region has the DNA TGTGCCTGGAGTGGAACGCACTCGAACACTGAAGCTTTCTTT. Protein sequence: CAWSGTHSNTEAFF. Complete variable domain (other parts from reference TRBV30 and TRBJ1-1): SQTIHQWPATLVQPVGSPLSLECTVEGTSNPNLYWYRQAAGRGLQLLFYSVGIGQISSEVPQNLSASRPQDRQFILSSKKLLLSDSGFYLCAWSGTHSNTEAFFGQGTRLTVV.

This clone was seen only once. For the CDR3, the DNA is TGTGCCTGGAGTGTACTGCGGACGTCTGGGGCCAACGTCCTGACTTTC. This encodes CAWSVLRTSGANVLTF. The chain joins TRBV30 to TRBJ2-6; no firm D call. With 0 bases removed from V and 1 base from J, the gap between germline ends came to 10 bases. Looked up from germline, CDR1 is GTSNPN and CDR2 is SVGIG (reference sequence). The CDR3 runs to 16 residues.

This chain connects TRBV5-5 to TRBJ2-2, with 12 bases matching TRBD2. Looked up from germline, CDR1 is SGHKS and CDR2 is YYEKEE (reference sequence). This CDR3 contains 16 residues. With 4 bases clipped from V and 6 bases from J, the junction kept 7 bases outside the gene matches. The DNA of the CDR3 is TGTGCCAGCAGCGTAACTAGCGGGGGGACACCCGGGGAGCTGTTTTTT. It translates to CASSVTSGGTPGELFF.

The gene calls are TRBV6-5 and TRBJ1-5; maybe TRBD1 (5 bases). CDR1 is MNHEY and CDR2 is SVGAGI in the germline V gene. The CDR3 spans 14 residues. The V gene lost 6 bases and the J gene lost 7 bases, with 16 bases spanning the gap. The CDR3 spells CASRDPGKEQPQHF. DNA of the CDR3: TGTGCCAGCAGGGATCCAGGGAAGGAACAGCCCCAGCATTTT.

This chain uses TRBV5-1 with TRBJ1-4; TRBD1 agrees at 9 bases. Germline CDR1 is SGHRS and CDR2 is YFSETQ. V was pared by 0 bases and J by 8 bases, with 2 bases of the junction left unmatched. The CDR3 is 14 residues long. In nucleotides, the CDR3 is TGCGCCAGCAGCTTGGCGGGACAGGGAGAAAAACTGTTTTTT. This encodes CASSLAGQGEKLFF.

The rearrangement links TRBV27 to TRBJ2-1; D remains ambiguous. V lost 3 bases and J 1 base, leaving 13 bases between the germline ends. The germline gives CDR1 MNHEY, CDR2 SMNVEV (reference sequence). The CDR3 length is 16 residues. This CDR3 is CASSFPSATSYNEQFF. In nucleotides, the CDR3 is TGTGCCAGCAGTTTCCCTTCCGCGACATCCTACAATGAGCAGTTCTTC.

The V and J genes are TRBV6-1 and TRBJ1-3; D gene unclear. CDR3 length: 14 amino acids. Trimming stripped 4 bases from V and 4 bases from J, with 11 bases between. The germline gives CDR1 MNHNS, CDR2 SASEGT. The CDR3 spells CASSAYLGGNTIYF. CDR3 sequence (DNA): TGTGCCAGCAGTGCATACCTAGGGGGAAACACCATATATTTT.

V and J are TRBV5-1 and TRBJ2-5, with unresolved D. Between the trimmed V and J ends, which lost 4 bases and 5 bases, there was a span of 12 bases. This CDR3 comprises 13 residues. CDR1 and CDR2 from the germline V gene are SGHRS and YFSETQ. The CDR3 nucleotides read TGCGCCAGCAGCGCGGATTCACGGGAGACCCAGTACTTC. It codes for CASSADSRETQYF.

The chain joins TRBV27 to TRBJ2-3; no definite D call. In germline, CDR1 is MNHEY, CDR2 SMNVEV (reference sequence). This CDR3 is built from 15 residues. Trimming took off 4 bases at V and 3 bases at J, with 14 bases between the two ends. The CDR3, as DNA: TGTGCCAGCAGTTCGGGTCGCCCGGAAACAGATACGCAGTATTTT. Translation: CASSSGRPETDTQYF.

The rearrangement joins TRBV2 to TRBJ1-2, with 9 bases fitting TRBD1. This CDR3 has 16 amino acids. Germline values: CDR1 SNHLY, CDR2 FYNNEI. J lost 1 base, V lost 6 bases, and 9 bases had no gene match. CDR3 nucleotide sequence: TGTGCCAGCAGCGAAAACGGGGACAGGGTTAACTATGGCTACACCTTC. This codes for CASSENGDRVNYGYTF.